These 8 T cell receptor beta chains came from one sample sequenced in a study of neoadjuvant nivolumab and ipilimumab in lung cancer. Data came from immunoSEQ multiplex PCR; TCRdb stores just in-frame clones and leaves some out. The profile shows some 43,000 clones, about 89% of them singletons. The source material was blood, sampled before neoadjuvant nivolumab, alone or with ipilimumab. Every receptor here comes from an adult with non-small cell lung cancer. Some clones in this sample may be carry-over from other donors' samples.

The gene calls are TRBV18 and TRBJ2-2; weak D call: TRBD2 (5 bases). In germline, CDR1 is KGHSH, CDR2 LQKENI. V was cut by 6 bases and J by 4 bases, with 18 bases left in between. The CDR3 is made up of 16 amino acids. The CDR3 loop reads CASSPPAGRGTGELFF. CDR3 DNA: TGTGCCAGCTCCCCTCCGGCGGGCCGGGGCACCGGGGAGCTGTTTTTT.

The chain combines TRBV18 with TRBJ1-2; 9 nucleotides agree with TRBD1. This CDR3 contains 14 residues. The ends lost 4 bases at V and 2 bases at J; junction bases unmatched: 2. Germline loops: CDR1 KGHSH, CDR2 LQKENI. The CDR3 here is CASSQGQGNYGYTF. The CDR3 coding sequence is TGTGCCAGCTCACAGGGACAGGGAAACTATGGCTACACCTTC.

The chain combines TRBV6-5 with TRBJ2-7, with a weak D call TRBD1 (6 bases). Trimming took 4 bases from V and 8 from J, leaving 18 bases between them. The germline CDR1 and CDR2 sequences are MNHEY and SVGAGI. The CDR3 runs 14 residues. CDR3 loop: CASSSQQGDLKQYF. The CDR3 DNA reads TGTGCCAGCAGTTCCCAACAGGGAGACCTCAAGCAGTACTTC.

This chain connects TRBV7-6 to TRBJ2-1, with 12 bases aligning to TRBD2. Germline loops: CDR1 SGHVS, CDR2 FNYEAQ. Unmatched junction bases numbered 3, after V lost 3 bases and J lost 0 bases. The CDR3 covers 17 residues. The CDR3 is CASSLTSGSFSYNEQFF. In nucleotides, the CDR3 is TGTGCCAGCAGCTTGACTAGCGGGAGTTTCTCCTACAATGAGCAGTTCTTC.

The CDR3 DNA follows: TGTGCCAGCAGCCTGGAAGCGGGCCTGAATGGCTACACCTTC. This encodes CASSLEAGLNGYTF. The genes are TRBV6-5 and TRBJ1-2, with no clear D. CDR3 length: 14 amino acids. Germline values: CDR1 MNHEY, CDR2 SVGAGI. Trimming took off 6 bases at V and 6 bases at J, with 17 bases between the two ends.

This clone was seen a handful of times. The V gene is TRBV27, the J gene TRBJ2-6; TRBD2 might be the D (7 bases). With 5 bases removed from V and 0 bases from J, the gap between germline ends came to 20 bases. The CDR3 spans 19 residues. The germline CDR1 and CDR2 sequences are MNHEY and SMNVEV (reference sequence). The CDR3 loop reads CASSPRGGGFLSGANVLTF. CDR3 DNA sequence: TGTGCCAGCAGTCCCCGAGGGGGAGGGTTTCTCTCTGGGGCCAACGTCCTGACTTTC.

The chain is built from TRBV6-5 and TRBJ2-3; a weak D match, TRBD1 (5 bases). The CDR3 length is 13 residues. Germline V gene lookup returns CDR1 MNHEY and CDR2 SVGAGI. V shed 2 bases and J shed 6 bases, with 9 bases lying between them. CDR3 sequence: CASSYKAGDTQYF. In nucleotides, the CDR3 is TGTGCCAGCAGTTACAAGGCAGGGGATACGCAGTATTTT.

The count of this clone is one. The rearrangement links TRBV6-1 to TRBJ1-4; tentatively, D is TRBD1 (6 bases). The CDR3 has 14 residues. Germline CDR1 is MNHNS and CDR2 is SASEGT. The V gene lost 5 bases and the J gene lost 7 bases, with 14 bases spanning the gap. The CDR3 DNA reads TGTGCCAGCAGTATCAGGGGAGGTGGTGAAAAACTGTTTTTT. As protein: CASSIRGGGEKLFF.